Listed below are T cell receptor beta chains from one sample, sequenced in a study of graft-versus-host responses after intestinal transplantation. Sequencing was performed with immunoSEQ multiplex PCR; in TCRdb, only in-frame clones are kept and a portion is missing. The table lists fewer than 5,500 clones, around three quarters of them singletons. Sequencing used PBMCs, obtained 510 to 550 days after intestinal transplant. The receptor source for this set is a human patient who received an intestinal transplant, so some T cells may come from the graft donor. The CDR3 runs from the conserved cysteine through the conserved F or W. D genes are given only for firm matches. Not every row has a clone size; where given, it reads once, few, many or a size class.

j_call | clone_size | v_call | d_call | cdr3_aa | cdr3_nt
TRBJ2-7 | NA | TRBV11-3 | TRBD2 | CASSPVERGFYEQYF | TGTGCCAGCAGCCCGGTTGAGCGGGGGTTCTACGAGCAGTACTTC
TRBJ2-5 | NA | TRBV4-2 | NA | CASSFAGGETQYF | TGTGCCAGCAGCTTTGCCGGGGGTGAGACCCAGTACTTC
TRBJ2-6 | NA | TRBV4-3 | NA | CASSQSGSSGANVLTF | TGCGCCAGCAGCCAATCAGGGAGCTCTGGGGCCAACGTCCTGACTTTC
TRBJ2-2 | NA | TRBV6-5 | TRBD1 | CASRTGDTGELFF | TGTGCCAGCAGGACAGGGGACACCGGGGAGCTGTTTTTT
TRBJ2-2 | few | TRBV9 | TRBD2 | CASRSSGGSTGELFF | TGTGCCAGCAGGAGTAGCGGGGGGTCCACCGGGGAGCTGTTTTTT
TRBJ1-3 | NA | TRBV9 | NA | CASSGGAIIGNTIYF | TGCGCCAGCAGCGGGGGGGCGATTATTGGAAACACCATATATTTT
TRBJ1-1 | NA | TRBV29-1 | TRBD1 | CSVYLGQMNTEAFF | TGCAGCGTCTACTTGGGACAGATGAACACTGAAGCTTTCTTT
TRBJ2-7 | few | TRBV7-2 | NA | CASSLRGADYEQYF | TGTGCCAGCAGCTTAAGGGGCGCAGACTACGAGCAGTACTTC
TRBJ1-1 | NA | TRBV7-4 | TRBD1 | CASSLTGGITEAFF | TGTGCCAGCAGCTTGACAGGGGGTATCACTGAAGCTTTCTTT
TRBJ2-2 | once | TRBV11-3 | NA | CASSLRPATGELFF | TGTGCCAGCAGCTTAAGGCCAGCGACCGGGGAGCTGTTTTTT
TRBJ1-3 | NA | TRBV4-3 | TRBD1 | CASSQEFGQGAGNTIYF | TGCGCCAGCAGCCAGGAGTTTGGACAGGGTGCTGGAAACACCATATATTTT
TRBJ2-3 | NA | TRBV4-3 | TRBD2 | CASSPHSGGEFSTDTQYF | TGCGCCAGCAGCCCGCATAGCGGGGGGGAATTCAGCACAGATACGCAGTATTTT
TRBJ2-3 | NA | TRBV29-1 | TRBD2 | CSAWTSGGLADTQYF | TGCAGCGCTTGGACTAGCGGGGGGCTCGCAGATACGCAGTATTTT
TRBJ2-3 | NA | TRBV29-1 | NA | CSVCPESTDTQYF | TGCAGCGTTTGTCCAGAGAGCACAGATACGCAGTATTTT
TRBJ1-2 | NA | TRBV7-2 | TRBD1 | CASSFLTQGARYGYTF | TGTGCCAGCAGCTTTCTTACACAGGGGGCGCGGTATGGCTACACCTTC
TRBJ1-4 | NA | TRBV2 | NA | CASSESRGGTNEKLFF | TGTGCCAGCAGTGAATCAAGGGGAGGGACTAATGAAAAACTGTTTTTT
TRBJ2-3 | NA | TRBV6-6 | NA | CASSRGQHTDTQYF | TGTGCCAGCAGTAGGGGACAACACACAGATACGCAGTATTTT
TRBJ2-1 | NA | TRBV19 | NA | CASSPRGWSNEQFF | TGTGCCAGTAGTCCTCGGGGGTGGAGCAATGAGCAGTTCTTC
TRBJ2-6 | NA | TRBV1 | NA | CTSSTEGLCTKRANVLTF | TGCACCAGCAGCACAGAGGGTTTGTGCACAAAGCGGGCCAACGTCCTGACTTTC
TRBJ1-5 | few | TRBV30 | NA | CACSVHGYYSNQPQHF | TGTGCCTGTAGTGTACATGGATACTATAGCAATCAGCCCCAGCATTTT
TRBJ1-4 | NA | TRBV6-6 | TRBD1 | CASSYPGQGNEKLFF | TGTGCCAGCAGTTACCCGGGACAGGGTAATGAAAAACTGTTTTTT
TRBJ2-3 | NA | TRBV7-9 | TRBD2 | CASSPRSGRGVRSTDTQYF | TGTGCCAGCAGCCCCCGGAGTGGGCGGGGGGTCCGGAGCACAGATACGCAGTATTTT
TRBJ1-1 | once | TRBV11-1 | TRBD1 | CASSLGQGGGTEAFF | TGTGCCAGCAGCTTAGGACAGGGCGGTGGCACTGAAGCTTTCTTT
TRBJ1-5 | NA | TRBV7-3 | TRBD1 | CASSLGTGNQPQHF | TGTGCCAGCAGCCTTGGGACAGGGAATCAGCCCCAGCATTTT
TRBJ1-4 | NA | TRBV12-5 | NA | CASGLHTNEKLFF | TGTGCTAGTGGTTTGCACACAAATGAAAAACTGTTTTTT
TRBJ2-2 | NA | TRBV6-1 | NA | CASSERAGDTGELFF | TGTGCCAGCAGTGAACGGGCCGGAGACACCGGGGAGCTGTTTTTT
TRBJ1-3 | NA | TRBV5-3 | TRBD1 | CASSTPGQAGNTIYF | TGTGCCAGCAGCACGCCGGGACAGGCTGGAAACACCATATATTTT
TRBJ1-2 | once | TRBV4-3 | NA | CASSQGLNLNYGYTF | TGCGCCAGCAGCCAAGGTTTGAACTTGAACTATGGCTACACCTTC
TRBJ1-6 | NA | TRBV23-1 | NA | CASSQSTLPGGISPLHF | TGCGCCAGCAGTCAATCGACACTTCCTGGGGGGATTTCACCCCTCCACTTT
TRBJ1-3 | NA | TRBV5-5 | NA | CASSPLSSGNTIYF | TGTGCCAGCAGCCCTCTGAGCTCTGGAAACACCATATATTTT
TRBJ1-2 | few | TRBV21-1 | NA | CASSKEHYGYTF | TGTGCCAGCAGCAAAGAACACTATGGCTACACCTTC
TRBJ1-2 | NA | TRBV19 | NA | CASSMTGFGYTF | TGTGCCAGTAGTATGACGGGGTTCGGCTACACCTTC
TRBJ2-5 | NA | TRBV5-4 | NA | CASSLLGGGETQYF | TGTGCCAGCAGCTTGTTGGGGGGCGGTGAGACCCAGTACTTC
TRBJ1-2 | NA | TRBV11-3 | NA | CASSALQDIYGYTF | TGTGCCAGCAGCGCATTACAGGACATCTATGGCTACACCTTC
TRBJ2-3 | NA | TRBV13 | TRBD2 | CASSHTQSTGGPPDTQYF | TGTGCCAGCAGCCACACACAATCAACGGGGGGGCCCCCAGATACGCAGTATTTT
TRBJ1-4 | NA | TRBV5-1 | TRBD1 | CASSYRQGATNEKLFF | TGCGCCAGCAGCTATCGACAGGGGGCAACTAATGAAAAACTGTTTTTT
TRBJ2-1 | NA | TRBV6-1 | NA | CASSRMGSSYNEQFF | TGTGCCAGCAGTCGGATGGGGAGCTCCTACAATGAGCAGTTCTTC
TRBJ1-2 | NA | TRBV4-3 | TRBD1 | CASSQETGFTNYGYTF | TGCGCCAGCAGCCAAGAGACAGGGTTTACCAACTATGGCTACACCTTC
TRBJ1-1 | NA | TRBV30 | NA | CAWSYRDRNTEAFF | TGTGCCTGGAGTTACAGGGATCGGAACACTGAGGCTTTCTTT
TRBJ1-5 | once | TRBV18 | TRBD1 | CASSPGDRGPQPQHF | TGTGCCAGCTCACCGGGCGACAGGGGGCCTCAGCCCCAGCATTTT
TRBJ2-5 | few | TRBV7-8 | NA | CASSGETQYF | TGTGCCAGCAGTGGGGAGACCCAGTACTTC
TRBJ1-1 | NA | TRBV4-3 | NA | CASSQEWEGNTEAFF | TGCGCCAGCAGCCAAGAGTGGGAGGGTAACACTGAAGCTTTCTTT
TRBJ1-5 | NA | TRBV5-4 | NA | CASSFPGDQPQHF | TGTGCCAGCAGCTTCCCAGGGGATCAGCCCCAGCATTTT
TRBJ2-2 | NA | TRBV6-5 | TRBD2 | CASSHSGAHTGELFF | TGTGCCAGCAGCCATAGCGGGGCGCACACCGGGGAGCTGTTTTTT
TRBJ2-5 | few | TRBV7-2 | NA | CASSLEWGRLETQYF | TGTGCCAGCAGCTTAGAGTGGGGGAGATTAGAGACCCAGTACTTC
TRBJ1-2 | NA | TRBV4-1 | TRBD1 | CASSPRQGNYGYTF | TGCGCCAGCAGCCCGAGACAGGGGAACTATGGCTACACCTTC
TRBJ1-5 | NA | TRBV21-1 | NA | CASSQSVLHWHHQPQHF | TGTGCCAGCAGCCAGAGCGTACTACATTGGCATCATCAGCCCCAGCATTTT
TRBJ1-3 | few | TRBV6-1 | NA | CASSQGESGNTIYF | TGTGCCAGCAGTCAAGGGGAATCTGGAAACACCATATATTTT
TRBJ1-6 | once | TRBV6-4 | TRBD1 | CASSDTGEGNSPLHF | TGTGCCAGCAGTGATACAGGGGAGGGGAATTCACCCCTCCACTTT
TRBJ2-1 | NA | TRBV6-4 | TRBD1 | CASSEGQGGVNEQFF | TGTGCCAGCAGTGAGGGACAGGGAGGGGTTAATGAGCAGTTCTTC
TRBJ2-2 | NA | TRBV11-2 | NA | CASSLRPATGELFF | TGTGCCAGCAGCTTAAGGCCAGCGACCGGGGAGCTGTTTTTT
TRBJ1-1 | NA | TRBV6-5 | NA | CASSYGGNTEAFF | TGTGCCAGCAGTTACGGCGGGAACACTGAAGCTTTCTTT
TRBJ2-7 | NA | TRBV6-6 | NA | CASSRDSARSYEQYF | TGTGCCAGCAGCCGAGACAGCGCGCGCTCCTACGAGCAGTACTTC
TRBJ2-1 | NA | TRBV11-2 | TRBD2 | CASSLGSGGPTLNEQFF | TGTGCCAGCAGCTTAGGTAGCGGGGGCCCGACGTTGAATGAGCAGTTCTTC
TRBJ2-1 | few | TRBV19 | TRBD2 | CASSITPGGGNEQFF | TGTGCCAGTAGTATTACCCCGGGCGGGGGCAATGAGCAGTTCTTC
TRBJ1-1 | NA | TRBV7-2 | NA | CASSLYWDSEAFF | TGTGCCAGCAGCTTATATTGGGACTCTGAAGCTTTCTTT
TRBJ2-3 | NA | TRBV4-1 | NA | CASSQDPGSTDTQYF | TGCGCCAGCAGCCAAGATCCTGGAAGCACAGATACGCAGTATTTT
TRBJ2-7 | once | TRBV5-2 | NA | CASSLRGTDYEQYF | TGTGCCAGCAGCCTTAGGGGGACGGATTACGAGCAGTACTTC
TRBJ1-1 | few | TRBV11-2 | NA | CASSLMGWTEAFF | TGTGCCAGCAGCTTAATGGGTTGGACTGAAGCTTTCTTT
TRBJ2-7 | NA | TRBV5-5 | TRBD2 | CASSPELLAGSEQYF | TGTGCCAGCAGCCCGGAGCTCCTAGCGGGGTCTGAGCAGTACTTC